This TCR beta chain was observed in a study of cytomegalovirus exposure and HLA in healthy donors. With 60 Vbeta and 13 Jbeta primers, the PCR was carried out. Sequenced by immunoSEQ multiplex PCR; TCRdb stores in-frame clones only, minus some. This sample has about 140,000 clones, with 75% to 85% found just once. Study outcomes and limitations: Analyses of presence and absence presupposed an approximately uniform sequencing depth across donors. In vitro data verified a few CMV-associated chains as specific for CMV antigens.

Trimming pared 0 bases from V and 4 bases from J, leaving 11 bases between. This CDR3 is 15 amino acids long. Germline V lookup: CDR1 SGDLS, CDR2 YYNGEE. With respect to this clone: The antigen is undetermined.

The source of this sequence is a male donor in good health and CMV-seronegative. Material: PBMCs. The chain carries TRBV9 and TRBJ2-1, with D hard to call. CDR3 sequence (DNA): TGTGCCAGCAGCGTAGCGGCAGCGATATACAATGAGCAGTTCTTC. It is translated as CASSVAAAIYNEQFF.